This T cell receptor beta chain was sequenced for a study of blood T cell repertoires in COVID-19. Study context: Samples representing acute and convalescent COVID-19 were sourced from the United States, Italy and Spain.

Authors' data handling: Quantification of nucleated cells was approximated via reference gene primer amplification. Libraries were prepared by immunoSEQ multiplex PCR; TCRdb keeps only in-frame clonotypes and omits some of them. D and trimming were read from the DNA, whereas the V and J calls and clone size are those reported in that table. There are approximately 190,000 clones in the sample; 70% to 90% occur only once, and about 6.8% lies in the top ten. Trimming removed 6 bases at V and 4 bases at J, with 15 bases between. CDR1 and CDR2 (germline): MNHEY, SVGAGI. CDR3 length equals 14 residues. Sequenced sample: peripheral blood. V usage is TRBV6-5 and J usage is TRBJ1-2; the D is unclear. This receptor was taken from a woman in her 40s who had recovered from COVID-19. DNA of the CDR3: TGTGCCAGCAGCATTCCCCCTAATATCTATGGCTACACCTTC. Protein sequence: CASSIPPNIYGYTF.